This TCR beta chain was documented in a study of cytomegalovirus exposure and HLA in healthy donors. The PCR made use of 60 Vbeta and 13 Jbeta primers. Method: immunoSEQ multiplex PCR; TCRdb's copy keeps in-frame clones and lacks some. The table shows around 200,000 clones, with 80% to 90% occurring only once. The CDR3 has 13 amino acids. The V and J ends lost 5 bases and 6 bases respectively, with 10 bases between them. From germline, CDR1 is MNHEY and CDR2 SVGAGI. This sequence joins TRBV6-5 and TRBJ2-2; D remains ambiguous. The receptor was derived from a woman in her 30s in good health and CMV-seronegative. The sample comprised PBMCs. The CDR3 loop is CASSPPDSGELFF. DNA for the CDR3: TGTGCCAGCAGTCCCCCCGACTCCGGGGAGCTGTTTTTT.